The following is a T cell receptor (beta chain) sequence with its context. Its matching antigen is unknown. This sample was included in a study of OX40 agonist ivuxolimab in advanced cancers. Overall study: While on treatment, patients had intravenous ivuxolimab at 0.01 to 10 mg/kg every 2 weeks. Mean age approximately 61 years, range 23 to 79; 82.7% male. Of the patients, three showed partial responses, one with hepatocellular carcinoma and two with cutaneous melanoma.

Sequenced by immunoSEQ multiplex PCR; TCRdb stores in-frame clones only, minus some. The sample has over 55,000 clones; roughly 89% are singletons. General observations from the study: CD4+ T cells averaged fewer expanded clones than CD8+ T cells.

Germline V lookup: CDR1 SGHTA, CDR2 FQGNSA. The CDR3 length is 12 residues. Deletions cut 3 bases from V and 6 bases from J, with 6 bases between. The clonotype originates from an adult with an advanced solid tumor such as melanoma, head and neck, liver or kidney cancer. The sequencing used CD4+ or CD8+ T cells sorted from blood, collected in a trial of the OX40 agonist ivuxolimab. J is TRBJ2-1 and V is TRBV7-2; no clear D gene. The CDR3 protein is CASSFLINEQFF. The CDR3 DNA is TGTGCCAGCAGCTTCCTCATCAATGAGCAGTTCTTC.